This T cell receptor (beta chain) was recorded in a study of blood T cell repertoires in COVID-19. Study as a whole: The United States, Italy and Spain were the sources of the acute and convalescent COVID-19 samples. Sample material is recorded as cDNA or gDNA derived from T cells, B-cell-depleted T cells, or PBMCs.

Source study methods: For nucleated cells, counts were estimated from reference gene primer amplification. Sequencing was performed with immunoSEQ multiplex PCR; in TCRdb, only in-frame clones are kept and a portion is missing. The DNA gave D and trimming, while V, J and clone size come from that table. The table lists approximately 130,000 clones, 60% to 80% of them singletons. This CDR3 comprises 12 residues. Between the trimmed V and J ends, which lost 3 bases and 7 bases, there was a span of 11 bases. Germline assignment: CDR1 SGHKS and CDR2 YYEKEE (reference sequence). V usage is TRBV5-5 and J usage is TRBJ2-7; D might be TRBD1 (6 bases). This receptor was taken from a human donor in a cohort sampled during active COVID-19. Sequenced material: peripheral blood. The CDR3 bases are TGTGCCAGCAGCTCTACAGGGCTAGAGCAGTACTTC. Translating gives CASSSTGLEQYF.